The 20 T cell receptor beta chains presented below share a single source sample, sequenced in a study of PD-L1 blockade in urothelial cancer. Profiled with immunoSEQ multiplex PCR; TCRdb holds only in-frame clones, not every one. The sample includes tens of thousands of clones, 80% to 85% of them seen just once. Time point defined: pretreatment peripheral blood. The specimen was PBMCs, collected around atezolizumab (anti-PD-L1) treatment. These receptors were obtained from a woman aged 70-85 years with urothelial cancer.

This clone was seen just once. The chain carries TRBV5-5 and TRBJ2-1, with 10 nucleotides matching TRBD1. The CDR3 spans 15 residues. Germline trimming cut 2 bases from V and 5 bases from J; bases unmatched to any gene: 4. Germline loops: CDR1 SGHKS, CDR2 YYEKEE (reference sequence). The CDR3 here is CASSFRQGADNEQFF. DNA for the CDR3: TGTGCCAGCAGCTTTCGACAGGGGGCAGACAATGAGCAGTTCTTC.

The chain uses TRBV6-4 and TRBJ1-1, with TRBD1 identical over 8 bases. CDR1 MRHNA and CDR2 SNTAGT come from the germline V gene. V lost 3 bases and J lost 7; bases outside the gene matches: 4. This CDR3 spans 13 amino acids. The CDR3 protein is CASSEQGESEAFF. DNA of the CDR3: TGTGCCAGCAGTGAACAGGGGGAGAGTGAAGCTTTCTTT.

The rearrangement joins TRBV19 to TRBJ1-2, with D perhaps TRBD1 (5 bases). Germline assignment: CDR1 LNHDA and CDR2 SQIVND (reference sequence). CDR3 length equals 12 residues. V lost 7 bases and J lost 13, with 19 bases in between. CDR3 DNA: TGTGCCAGTACCAGAGAAGGGAGGGGAATCACCTTC. Translated: CASTREGRGITF.

The V and J genes are TRBV28 and TRBJ2-7; 12 bases are a match to TRBD2. The V gene's germline CDR1 is MDHEN and CDR2 SYDVKM. J was trimmed by 3 bases and V by 5 bases; bases with no gene match: 8. The CDR3 loop spans 16 amino acids. Here the CDR3 reads CASSLRAGLAGYEQYF. CDR3 in DNA: TGTGCCAGCAGTCTAAGGGCGGGACTAGCGGGCTACGAGCAGTACTTC.

J is TRBJ2-7 and V is TRBV19; 13 bases are a match to TRBD2. Trimming cost V 4 bases and J 6 bases; bases outside gene matches: 12. CDR1 is LNHDA and CDR2 is SQIVND in the germline V gene (reference sequence). The length of the CDR3 is 17 residues. The DNA of the CDR3 is TGTGCCAGTAGTACCCCCCATGGACTAGCGGGAGTTCGCGAGCAGTACTTC. This codes for CASSTPHGLAGVREQYF.

The chain carries TRBV13 and TRBJ1-5; 10 positions match TRBD1. After removal of 3 bases from V and 6 bases from J, the junction contained 8 bases not matched to a gene. Germline V gene sequence: CDR1 PRHDT, CDR2 FYEKMQ (reference sequence). This CDR3 has 16 residues. The CDR3 region has the DNA TGTGCCAGCAGCTTGGGGACAGGGGTGGTGAGTCAGCCCCAGCATTTT. This encodes CASSLGTGVVSQPQHF.

The gene calls are TRBV5-4 and TRBJ1-2, with D possibly being TRBD1 (5 bases). Germline V CDR1 and CDR2: SGHNT, YYREEE (reference sequence). Trimming removed 1 base at V and 12 bases at J, with 13 bases between. The CDR3 sequence is 12 residues long. DNA for the CDR3: TGTGCCAGCAGCTTGCGCAGGGAAGTAAACACCTTC. The encoded protein is CASSLRREVNTF.

This chain links TRBV7-2 with TRBJ2-3, with 7 bases fitting TRBD2. Unmatched junction bases numbered 13, after V lost 6 bases and J lost 7 bases. Looked up from germline, CDR1 is SGHTA and CDR2 is FQGNSA. This CDR3 contains 15 residues. The CDR3 protein is CASRGGGYNSYTQYF. CDR3 nucleotides: TGTGCCAGCAGGGGGGGAGGGTACAACAGTTATACGCAGTATTTT. The full variable domain, rest sourced from reference TRBV7-2 and TRBJ2-3, is GAGVSQSPSNKVTEKGKDVELRCDPISGHTALYWYRQSLGQGLEFLIYFQGNSAPDKSGLPSDRFSAERTGGSVSTLTIQRTQQEDSAVYLCASRGGGYNSYTQYFGPGTRLTVL.

This chain uses TRBV5-1 with TRBJ2-7; TRBD2 matches 10 bases. The germline V gene encodes CDR1 SGHRS and CDR2 YFSETQ. J gave up 5 bases and V 0 bases, and 14 bases lay outside the gene matches. CDR3 length: 18 amino acids. In DNA, the CDR3 is TGCGCCAGCAGCTTGGATCCCCCCGCTAGCGGGAGTAACCACGAGCAGTACTTC. This gives the protein CASSLDPPASGSNHEQYF.

This chain uses TRBV4-1 with TRBJ1-5, with unresolved D. The V end lost 4 bases, the J end lost 4 bases, and 2 bases lay between the germline ends. This CDR3 has 11 amino acids. Germline CDR1 is MGHRA and CDR2 is YSYEKL. The CDR3 protein is CASSPNQPQHF. The CDR3 DNA is TGCGCCAGCAGCCCAAATCAGCCCCAGCATTTT.

A remark on this clone: This CDR3 is also generated by other DNA sequences in the sample. The chain combines TRBV29-1 with TRBJ2-7; 7 bases are shared with TRBD1. CDR3 length: 12 residues. With V trimmed by 7 bases and J by 3 bases, 6 bases remained unmatched. CDR1 is SQVTM, CDR2 ANQGSEA, per germline. CDR3 coding DNA: TGCAGCGCAAGGGACAGCAACTACGAGCAGTACTTC. Its translation is CSARDSNYEQYF.

This clone came up a few times. J is TRBJ2-3 and V is TRBV6-5; TRBD2 matches at 7 bases. Germline-derived CDR1 and CDR2 are MNHEY and SVGAGI. CDR3 length: 14 amino acids. V dropped 6 bases and J dropped 1; count of bases not matched to a gene: 4. The CDR3 DNA sequence: TGTGCCAGCAGGGTCGGGAGGCGCACAGATACGCAGTATTTT. This gives the protein CASRVGRRTDTQYF.

This clone occurred once. The chain recombines TRBV28 with TRBJ2-7; 14 nucleotides match TRBD2. Germline V lookup: CDR1 MDHEN, CDR2 SYDVKM. Germline trimming cut 6 bases from V and 3 bases from J; bases unmatched to any gene: 7. The CDR3 spans 16 residues. CDR3 protein: CASSRGLAGVVYEQYF. CDR3 nucleotides: TGTGCCAGCAGCCGGGGACTAGCGGGAGTCGTCTACGAGCAGTACTTC.

This chain links TRBV5-4 with TRBJ2-2; D perhaps matches TRBD2 (6 bases). V lost 0 bases and J 5 bases, leaving 17 bases between the germline ends. The CDR3 loop spans 17 amino acids. Germline CDR1 SGHNT, CDR2 YYREEE (reference sequence). The CDR3 sequence: CASSLAPGGRGTGELFF. CDR3 in DNA: TGTGCCAGCAGCTTGGCCCCCGGGGGACGAGGGACCGGGGAGCTGTTTTTT.

This chain links TRBV19 with TRBJ1-4, with D possibly being TRBD1 (6 bases). Germline V gene data show CDR1 as LNHDA and CDR2 as SQIVND (reference sequence). The V and J ends lost 3 bases and 8 bases respectively, with 13 bases between them. The CDR3 is made up of 14 amino acids. The CDR3: CASSIQGGDEKLFF. CDR3 nucleotides: TGTGCCAGTAGTATCCAAGGGGGTGACGAAAAACTGTTTTTT.

Regarding this clone: The same CDR3 can be traced to other DNA sequences in this sample. This chain links TRBV30 with TRBJ2-5; D call uncertain. V dropped 0 bases and J dropped 5 bases, with 7 bases sitting between them. The CDR3 is 12 amino acids. Germline values: CDR1 GTSNPN, CDR2 SVGIG (reference sequence). CDR3 sequence (DNA): TGTGCCTGGAGTGTAGGCGGCGAGACCCAGTACTTC. Translating it yields CAWSVGGETQYF.

This clone came up once. The chain employs TRBV19 and TRBJ1-2; 8 bases match TRBD1. The CDR3 is 13 amino acids. CDR1 is LNHDA and CDR2 is SQIVND in the germline V gene (reference sequence). Trimming removed 8 bases from V and 8 bases from J; junction bases left unmatched: 10. CDR3 coding DNA: TGTGCCAGTTGGAGACAGGGGATTAACGGCTACACCTTC. As protein: CASWRQGINGYTF.

V is TRBV5-1 and J is TRBJ2-5; D remains ambiguous. CDR3 length: 13 amino acids. V was clipped by 1 base and J by 5 bases, with 9 bases between them. CDR1 and CDR2 from the germline V gene are SGHRS and YFSETQ. Here the CDR3 reads CASSLISWETQYF. DNA for the CDR3: TGCGCCAGCAGCTTGATTAGTTGGGAGACCCAGTACTTC.

In regard to this clone: The same CDR3 arises from other DNA sequences in this sample as well. CDR3: CAISESPGGYGYTF. CDR3 DNA sequence: TGTGCCATCAGTGAGTCGCCGGGAGGCTATGGCTACACCTTC. The rearrangement uses TRBV10-3 and TRBJ1-2; D is uncertain. The CDR3 runs 14 residues. The germline CDR1 and CDR2 sequences are ENHRY and SYGVKD. With 0 bases removed from V and 4 bases from J, the gap between germline ends came to 9 bases.

This sequence joins TRBV16 and TRBJ1-3, with a weak D call TRBD1 (6 bases). V was trimmed by 0 bases and J by 0 bases, leaving 12 bases between them. The CDR3 runs to 17 residues. Germline lookup yields CDR1 KGHSY and CDR2 FQNENV. CDR3 sequence reads: CASSQSGTMSSGNTIYF. As DNA, the CDR3 is TGTGCCAGCAGCCAATCGGGGACAATGAGCTCTGGAAACACCATATATTTT.